This T cell receptor (beta chain) was sequenced for a study of T cells expressing NK-cell markers. Study-level background: The TCR beta repertoires were obtained from sorted CD3+CD56+NKG2C+, CD3+CD56+NKG2C- and CD3+CD56-NKG2C+ T cells. Eight donors were sequenced, of whom seven were HCMV-seropositive, while the remaining one was HCMV-seronegative. Points from the study as a whole: A range of about 1.0-8% of CD8+ T cells consisted of dominant NKG2C+ clonotypes in a handful of donors. Where several donors were concerned, these clonotypes also led the CD3+CD56-NKG2C+ fraction.

Regarding this clonotype: Antigen specificity is unknown.

CDR1 SGHRS and CDR2 YFSETQ come from the germline V gene. The CDR3 is made up of 17 amino acids. TCRdb reprocessed the 5' RACE reads, keeping one entry per CDR3 protein, no DNA. The sample data list 350,000 to 450,000 distinct CDR3 sequences. The genes are TRBV5-1 and TRBJ2-1; as DNA is missing, the TRBD1 call by TCRdb cannot be tested. Sequencing used blood T cells: a sorted CD56 or NKG2C T cell subset, CD4+ or CD8+ T cells, or bulk PBMC T cells (not recorded which). The receptor was derived from a man between 18 and 69 years old in good health. This CDR3 reads CASSLAIWGGARNEQFF.